These 21 T cell receptor beta chains came from one sample sequenced in a study of cytomegalovirus exposure and HLA in healthy donors. Primers included in the PCR were 60 Vbeta and 13 Jbeta primers. Here immunoSEQ multiplex PCR was the method, and the copy in TCRdb shows in-frame clones only, minus some. The data show roughly 120,000 clones, around 84% seen once. Sequenced sample: PBMCs. The receptors were sampled from a young man in good health and CMV-seropositive.

This clone occurred once. The sample carries other DNA sequences with the same CDR3. The chain joins TRBV5-8 to TRBJ2-5, with 8 nucleotides matching TRBD2. Germline V CDR1 and CDR2: SGHTS, YDEGEE. This CDR3 is built from 15 residues. Trimming at V came to 5 bases and at J to 4 bases, leaving 10 bases not matched to a gene. The CDR3 coding sequence is TGTGCCAGCAGTCAATCGGGACTAGAGGGAGAGACCCAGTACTTC. This gives the protein CASSQSGLEGETQYF.

The chain combines TRBV2 with TRBJ2-7; D remains unclear. Germline V gives CDR1 SNHLY, CDR2 FYNNEI. The CDR3 length is 10 residues. Deletions cut 8 bases from V and 4 bases from J, with 6 bases between. The CDR3 reads CASGRYEQYF. CDR3 in DNA: TGTGCCAGCGGCCGATACGAGCAGTACTTC.

A note on this clone: Additional DNA sequences in this sample encode the identical CDR3. The chain recombines TRBV10-2 with TRBJ2-2, with D possibly being TRBD2 (5 bases). The CDR3 sequence is 13 residues long. The V gene lost 4 bases and the J gene lost 5 bases, with 8 bases spanning the gap. Germline-derived CDR1 and CDR2 are WSHSY and SAAADI. The CDR3 loop reads CASSGRGTGELFF. The CDR3 DNA sequence: TGCGCCAGCAGTGGCCGGGGAACCGGGGAGCTGTTTTTT.

The chain couples TRBV20-1 to TRBJ1-2, with D unclear. The CDR3 covers 11 residues. The V end was cut by 5 bases, the J end by 6 bases, with 10 bases between. The germline V gene has CDR1 DFQATT and CDR2 SNEGSKA (reference sequence). The CDR3 DNA reads TGCAGTGCTTACAGTACGCATGGCTACACCTTC. It encodes CSAYSTHGYTF.

CDR3 sequence: CASSSGRVYNEQFF. The CDR3 coding sequence is TGCGCCAGTAGTAGCGGGAGAGTTTACAATGAGCAGTTCTTC. This chain links TRBV10-2 with TRBJ2-1, with 9 bases fitting TRBD2. The CDR3 contains 14 residues. Unmatched junction bases numbered 7, after V lost 9 bases and J lost 4 bases. CDR1 is WSHSY and CDR2 is SAAADI in the germline V gene.

The CDR3: CATTKSLGAPYEQYF. The CDR3, as DNA: TGTGCCACTACAAAGTCATTAGGAGCCCCTTACGAGCAGTACTTC. The rearrangement joins TRBV6-1 to TRBJ2-7, with D unresolved. The length of the CDR3 is 15 residues. The germline gives CDR1 MNHNS, CDR2 SASEGT. Between the trimmed V and J ends, which lost 10 bases and 4 bases, there was a span of 23 bases.

This rearrangement joins TRBV28 to TRBJ1-2; 7 nucleotides match TRBD1. Germline CDR1 reads MDHEN; CDR2 reads SYDVKM. The CDR3 has 13 amino acids. V gave up 5 bases and J gave up 1 base; unmatched junction bases: 1. The CDR3 coding sequence is TGTGCCAGCAGTGCAGGGGGTAACTATGGCTACACCTTC. The encoded protein is CASSAGGNYGYTF.

This clone was counted once. This chain links TRBV5-4 with TRBJ2-7; 7 bases line up with TRBD2. V shed 5 bases and J 4 bases; nucleotides not matched to a gene: 9. The germline CDR1 and CDR2 sequences are SGHNT and YYREEE (reference sequence). The CDR3 is 14 amino acids. CDR3 sequence: CASRRDQRDYEQYV. DNA for the CDR3: TGTGCCAGCAGAAGGGACCAGCGGGATTACGAGCAGTACGTC.

This clone was recorded only once. The V and J genes are TRBV2 and TRBJ1-2; no clear D. Germline CDR1 and CDR2: SNHLY and FYNNEI. This CDR3 has 14 amino acids. Trimming shortened V by 4 bases and J by 4 bases, and 13 bases separated the two germline ends. The CDR3 sequence is CASSAYDFSYGYTF. In DNA form, the CDR3 reads TGTGCCAGCAGTGCCTATGACTTTAGCTATGGCTACACCTTC.

The rearrangement links TRBV7-3 to TRBJ2-1; D perhaps matches TRBD2 (5 bases). CDR1 and CDR2 (germline): SGHTA, FQGTGA. This CDR3 is built from 15 residues. The V end lost 6 bases, the J end lost 5 bases, and 17 bases lay between the germline ends. The CDR3 region is CASSPLASGNNEQFF. DNA for the CDR3: TGTGCCAGCAGTCCCCTAGCTTCCGGGAACAATGAGCAGTTCTTC.

This sequence joins TRBV6-6 and TRBJ2-5; 7 bases map to TRBD2. Germline V CDR1 and CDR2: MNHNY, SVGAGI (reference sequence). V trimming: 1 base; J trimming: 3 bases; junction bases outside the gene matches: 8. The CDR3 runs 16 residues. The DNA for the CDR3 is TGTGCCAGCAGTTACTATGCGGGGGATGCTAAAGAGACCCAGTACTTC. Its protein is CASSYYAGDAKETQYF.

The chain recombines TRBV27 with TRBJ2-7; D may be TRBD2 (7 bases). This CDR3 is 13 amino acids long. The germline CDR1 and CDR2 sequences are MNHEY and SMNVEV (reference sequence). Trimming took off 7 bases at V and 5 bases at J, with 15 bases between the two ends. The CDR3 sequence: CASIPKGGDEQYV. The CDR3 DNA is TGTGCCAGCATCCCCAAGGGGGGGGACGAGCAGTACGTC.

This clone was found once. This sequence joins TRBV5-1 and TRBJ1-1; perhaps TRBD1 as D (5 bases). V was trimmed by 5 bases and J by 5 bases, leaving 19 bases between them. Germline CDR1 and CDR2: SGHRS and YFSETQ. This CDR3 has 15 residues. The CDR3 loop is CASREGPGGRTEAFF. CDR3 DNA: TGCGCCAGCAGGGAGGGGCCGGGGGGGAGGACTGAAGCTTTCTTT.

This chain uses TRBV27 with TRBJ1-5; a weak D match, TRBD1 (5 bases). The CDR3 runs 13 residues. V lost 2 bases, J lost 4 bases, and 6 bases lay in between. Germline V CDR1 and CDR2: MNHEY, SMNVEV (reference sequence). CDR3 protein: CASSLQGNQPQHF. The CDR3 nucleotides are TGTGCCAGCAGTTTACAGGGTAATCAGCCCCAGCATTTT.

The chain joins TRBV7-8 to TRBJ2-2, with D uncertain. V was clipped by 1 base and J by 1 base, with 4 bases between them. There are 14 residues in the CDR3. In germline, CDR1 is SGHVS, CDR2 FQNEAQ. Written as DNA, the CDR3 is TGTGCCAGCAGCTTAGGACAGAACACCGGGGAGCTGTTTTTT. Protein product: CASSLGQNTGELFF.

The chain links TRBV6-6 to TRBJ1-2, with 10 bases matching TRBD1. The CDR3 totals 15 residues. The V gene end was trimmed by 6 bases and the J gene end by 8 bases; junction bases not matched to a gene: 12. Germline values: CDR1 MNHNY, CDR2 SVGAGI (reference sequence). This CDR3 reads CASRTPGQGLEGYTF. The CDR3 DNA sequence: TGTGCCAGCAGGACGCCGGGACAGGGGCTCGAAGGCTACACCTTC.

The chain carries TRBV9 and TRBJ1-2, with TRBD1 matching over 8 bases. Trimming took 6 bases from V and 6 from J; bases not matched to a gene: 4. Germline-derived CDR1 and CDR2 are SGDLS and YYNGEE. The CDR3 is 12 amino acids. CDR3 residues: CASTQTGDGYTF. CDR3 sequence (DNA): TGTGCCAGCACCCAGACAGGGGATGGCTACACCTTC.

This clone appeared a single time. The V and J genes are TRBV10-2 and TRBJ2-7, with TRBD1 as a possible D gene (6 bases). The V end lost 4 bases, the J end lost 2 bases, and 6 bases lay between the germline ends. CDR1 is WSHSY, CDR2 SAAADI, per germline. This CDR3 contains 12 residues. The CDR3 loop is CASSGQAYEQYF. The CDR3 nucleotides are TGCGCCAGCAGTGGACAGGCCTACGAGCAGTACTTC.

The rearrangement links TRBV7-9 to TRBJ1-2; TRBD1 is a possible D gene (5 bases). Trimming took 1 base from V and 2 from J, leaving 8 bases between them. Germline V gene data show CDR1 as SEHNR and CDR2 as FQNEAQ (reference sequence). This CDR3 region has 14 residues. The CDR3 here is CASSLEGANYGYTF. Written as DNA, the CDR3 is TGTGCCAGCAGCTTAGAAGGGGCGAACTATGGCTACACCTTC.

The rearrangement links TRBV28 to TRBJ2-1, with 8 bases that match TRBD2. The germline V gene encodes CDR1 MDHEN and CDR2 SYDVKM. The J segment lost 9 bases and the V segment lost 10 bases, leaving 11 bases of the junction unmatched. This CDR3 region has 13 residues. The CDR3 DNA is TGTGCCACCTTCGGGAGGGGCCGAATTGAGCAGTTCTTC. It translates to CATFGRGRIEQFF. The whole variable domain, filled in from reference TRBV28 and TRBJ2-1, reads DVKVTQSSRYLVKRTGEKVFLECVQDMDHENMFWYRQDPGLGLRLIYFSYDVKMKEKGDIPEGYSVSREKKERFSLILESASTNQTSMYLCATFGRGRIEQFFGPGTRLTVL.

This clone was seen more than once but under ten times. The chain carries TRBV5-1 and TRBJ2-5; 16 bases agree with TRBD2. J lost 4 bases, V lost 4 bases, and 7 bases had no gene match. In germline, CDR1 is SGHRS, CDR2 YFSETQ. This CDR3 has 17 amino acids. The DNA for the CDR3 is TGCGCCAGCAGCCGGGGACTAGCGGGAGGGCCAGGAGAGACCCAGTACTTC. Translated, it gives CASSRGLAGGPGETQYF.